This TCR beta chain was sequenced for a study of regulatory T cells in long-lasting Graves disease. The study, taken as a whole, reports: Persistent Graves' patients showed reduced TCR diversity versus newly diagnosed patients.

Germline V CDR1 and CDR2: SGHTA, FQGNSA. The CDR3 length is 12 residues. V dropped 5 bases and J dropped 12 bases, with 15 bases sitting between them. Stated time point: newly diagnosed GD, antithyroid drugs for less than 3 months. Generation of the TCR library employed RNA extracted from PBMCs. The authors built TCR beta libraries using iRepertoire HTBI primers and Arm-PCR of CDR3 regions. TCRdb processed the multiplex PCR reads anew with MiXCR; each CDR3 protein has one entry. The repertoire has around 240,000 distinct CDR3 sequences, 18% of them found once; the top ten carry approximately 14%. This clonotype was detected many times. The antigen is undetermined. These data also formed part of another study, on T cells in Graves' hyperthyroidism and ophthalmopathy. That report notes: Ophthalmopathy was told apart from stable hyperthyroidism by a 13 V-J model.

The sample consisted of peripheral blood mononuclear cells (PBMCs), taken at new diagnosis, from a patient treated with antithyroid drugs. This clonotype was obtained from a woman under 40 with Graves disease. The chain links TRBV7-2 to TRBJ2-3, with D perhaps TRBD1 (5 bases). The CDR3 DNA is TGTGCCAGCAGCCGCGACCAGGGTCGTCAGTATTTT. It is translated as CASSRDQGRQYF.